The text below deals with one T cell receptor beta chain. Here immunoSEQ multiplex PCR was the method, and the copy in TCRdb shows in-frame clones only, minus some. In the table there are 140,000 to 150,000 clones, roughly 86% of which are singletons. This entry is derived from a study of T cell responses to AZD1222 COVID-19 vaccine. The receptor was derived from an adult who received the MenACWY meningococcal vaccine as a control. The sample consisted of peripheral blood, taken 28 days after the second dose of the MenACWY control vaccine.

CDR3 loop: CSASGQPNTEAFF. CDR3 nucleotide sequence: TGCAGTGCTAGTGGTCAGCCCAACACTGAAGCTTTCTTT. The chain combines TRBV20-1 with TRBJ1-1; no clear D gene. The CDR3 consists of 13 residues. Germline V gene data show CDR1 as DFQATT and CDR2 as SNEGSKA (reference sequence). The V end was cut by 3 bases, the J end by 2 bases, with 10 bases between.